A single sample is the source of the 8 T cell receptor beta chains below, sequenced in a study of breast tumors, draining lymph nodes, adjacent tissues. TCRdb passed the multiplex PCR reads through MiXCR, listing each CDR3 protein once. The data contain 17,000 or so distinct CDR3 sequences, roughly 64% of them singletons. The specimen was tumor-adjacent breast tissue. The receptors were sampled from a female donor with breast cancer. Some clones in this sample may be carry-over from other donors' samples.

The rearrangement uses TRBV30 and TRBJ2-3; 8 bases align to TRBD2. Per germline, CDR1 GTSNPN and CDR2 SVGIG (reference sequence). The trim removed 4 bases at V and 5 bases at J, leaving 8 bases unmatched. The CDR3 is made up of 14 amino acids. CDR3: CAWMRAGVGDTQYF. In DNA form, the CDR3 reads TGTGCCTGGATGCGAGCGGGGGTAGGAGATACGCAGTATTTT.

The genes are TRBV15 and TRBJ1-3; D gene unclear. CDR3 size: 17 residues. In germline, CDR1 is LNHNV, CDR2 YYDKDF (reference sequence). Trimming pared 0 bases from V and 4 bases from J, leaving 16 bases between. The CDR3 reads CATSRDLAQTEGNTIYF. DNA of the CDR3: TGTGCCACCAGCAGAGATCTCGCCCAGACGGAGGGAAACACCATATATTTT.

This clonotype ranks as medium-sized. V usage is TRBV20-1 and J usage is TRBJ2-5; 10 nucleotides line up with TRBD1. This CDR3 spans 14 amino acids. With 5 bases clipped from V and 9 bases from J, the junction kept 12 bases outside the gene matches. CDR1 and CDR2 (germline): DFQATT, SNEGSKA (reference sequence). CDR3 coding DNA: TGCAGTGCTGACCGGGACAGGGGCGAAAAGGCCCAGTACTTC. Amino acid sequence: CSADRDRGEKAQYF.

The chain has TRBV14 and TRBJ2-1, with 8 bases fitting TRBD1. Germline V gene lookup returns CDR1 SGHDN and CDR2 FVKESK. The CDR3 has 15 residues. The ends lost 2 bases at V and 9 bases at J; junction bases unmatched: 9. The CDR3 DNA reads TGTGCCAGCAGCCAAAGTGGACAGGGAATGGGTGAGCAGTTCTTC. Translated: CASSQSGQGMGEQFF. Full variable domain (rest looked up from reference TRBV14 and TRBJ2-1): EAGVTQFPSHSVIEKGQTVTLRCDPISGHDNLYWYRRVMGKEIKFLLHFVKESKQDESGMPNNRFLAERTGGTYSTLKVQPAELEDSGVYFCASSQSGQGMGEQFFGPGTRLTVL.

V and J are TRBV2 and TRBJ2-4, with 12 bases aligning to TRBD1. Unmatched junction bases numbered 11, after V lost 5 bases and J lost 15 bases. The CDR3 has 14 residues. Germline assignment: CDR1 SNHLY and CDR2 FYNNEI. The CDR3 DNA follows: TGTGCCAGCAGTACGGGACAGGGGGCGGGCATTTGGTACTTC. This translates into CASSTGQGAGIWYF.

This clonotype occurred once. This chain links TRBV20-1 with TRBJ2-7; 7 bases match TRBD2. The CDR3 is made up of 13 amino acids. V shed 6 bases and J 4 bases; nucleotides not matched to a gene: 9. Per the germline V gene, CDR1 is DFQATT and CDR2 is SNEGSKA (reference sequence). The CDR3 loop is CSARTGRMYEQYF. CDR3 in DNA: TGCAGTGCAAGAACCGGGAGGATGTACGAGCAGTACTTC.

This clonotype was observed a handful of times. The CDR3 bases are TGTGCCAGCAGCCGCGAGTTCCGGGCAGGGGGTGAGCAGTTCTTC. It is translated as CASSREFRAGGEQFF. V and J are TRBV6-5 and TRBJ2-1; 7 bases align to TRBD1. Germline CDR1 MNHEY, CDR2 SVGAGI. The ends lost 6 bases at V and 9 bases at J; junction bases unmatched: 14. The CDR3 sequence is 15 residues long.

Relative to its sample, this clonotype is medium-sized. The CDR3 DNA sequence: TGTGCCAGCAGCTGGGGACAGGGGATGGGGGGCTACACCTTC. It translates to CASSWGQGMGGYTF. This chain joins TRBV7-6 and TRBJ1-2; 10 bases line up with TRBD1. V gave up 4 bases and J gave up 8 bases; unmatched junction bases: 7. The CDR3 has 14 amino acids. CDR1 is SGHVS and CDR2 is FNYEAQ in the germline V gene. Full variable domain (missing parts from reference TRBV7-6 and TRBJ1-2): GAGVSQSPRYKVTKRGQDVALRCDPISGHVSLYWYRQALGQGPEFLTYFNYEAQQDKSGLPNDRFSAERPEGSISTLTIQRTEQRDSAMYRCASSWGQGMGGYTFGSGTRLTVV.